This T cell receptor beta chain is from a study of T-cell memory formation after mild COVID-19. General study points: Among clones contracting day 15 to 85, CD4/CD8 was balanced, whereas later expanders leaned CD4+.

Via MiXCR, TCRdb re-called the 5' RACE reads, giving one row per CDR3 protein. The sample holds 30,000 to 45,000 distinct CDR3 sequences, over 10% seen once. The length of the CDR3 is 16 residues. CDR1 MNHNS and CDR2 SASEGT come from the germline V gene. Trimming pared 5 bases from V and 0 bases from J, leaving 11 bases between. This clonotype was picked up many times. The antigen is not known. The receptor was derived from a man younger than 35 who had mild COVID-19 (a few samples of this study predate the infection). Cell type and time point are not known. What was sequenced was PBMCs or a T cell subset sorted from them (not recorded which). J is TRBJ2-6 and V is TRBV6-1; no clear D gene. The CDR3 spells CASSWAITSGANVLTF. DNA for the CDR3: TGTGCCAGCAGTTGGGCGATTACCTCTGGGGCCAACGTCCTGACTTTC.